The 25 T cell receptor beta chains presented below share a single source sample, sequenced in a study of blood T cells in healthy people across ages. Then a second PCR, running roughly 6 to 12 cycles, was carried out with a sample-barcoded 5' primer and a J-beta primer mix. TCRdb passed the 5' RACE reads through MiXCR, listing each CDR3 protein once. Of some 1.4 million distinct CDR3 sequences listed, roughly 45% were seen once; the top ten hold 6.5% to 10%. The sequenced sample consisted of blood. The receptors come from a woman under 30 in good health.

The chain combines TRBV27 with TRBJ2-5; D perhaps matches TRBD1 (6 bases). Germline CDR1 MNHEY, CDR2 SMNVEV (reference sequence). The ends were cut back, 6 bases at V and 4 bases at J, with 15 bases in the middle. The CDR3 spans 14 residues. The DNA for the CDR3 is TGTGCCAGCAGACCTCAGGGGCAGGGAGAGACCCAGTACTTC. This codes for CASRPQGQGETQYF.

The genes are TRBV20-1 and TRBJ1-1; D unclear. The germline CDR1 and CDR2 sequences are DFQATT and SNEGSKA (reference sequence). V shed 6 bases and J shed 3 bases, with 8 bases lying between them. The CDR3 runs 11 residues. The CDR3 protein is CSAMDDTEAFF. The CDR3 DNA follows: TGCAGTGCCATGGACGACACTGAAGCTTTCTTT.

V is TRBV5-6 and J is TRBJ2-1, with a possible D match to TRBD2 (5 bases). This CDR3 is built from 14 residues. With 0 bases removed from V and 8 bases from J, the gap between germline ends came to 12 bases. In germline, CDR1 is SGHDT, CDR2 YYEEEE. CDR3 loop: CASSLVLAVDEQFF. CDR3 bases: TGTGCCAGCAGCTTGGTTCTAGCTGTGGATGAGCAGTTCTTC.

V and J are TRBV3-1 and TRBJ2-3; maybe TRBD1 (6 bases). With 0 bases removed from V and 5 bases from J, the gap between germline ends came to 15 bases. The V gene's germline CDR1 is LGHDT and CDR2 YNNKEL (reference sequence). The CDR3 has 16 amino acids. The CDR3 nucleotides read TGTGCCAGCAGCCAAGATCTGACAGGACGGGTAGATACGCAGTATTTT. This codes for CASSQDLTGRVDTQYF.

The gene calls are TRBV12-3 or TRBV12-4 and TRBJ2-3, with 7 bases aligning to TRBD1. This CDR3 contains 15 residues. Trimming took 7 bases from V and 11 from J; bases not matched to a gene: 18. The CDR3 sequence is CASIRQGLTADVQYF. The DNA for the CDR3 is TGTGCCAGCATCAGACAGGGCCTCACCGCAGATGTGCAGTATTTT.

In its sample, this clonotype was seen many times. The V call is TRBV4-1, the J call TRBJ2-1; 12 nucleotides align to TRBD2. The length of the CDR3 is 15 residues. V lost 7 bases and J lost 4; bases outside the gene matches: 5. Germline V lookup: CDR1 MGHRA, CDR2 YSYEKL. CDR3 in amino acids: CASNPTSGSYNEQFF. Here the CDR3 DNA reads TGCGCCAGCAACCCGACTAGCGGGAGTTACAATGAGCAGTTCTTC.

The chain employs TRBV7-3 and TRBJ1-1, with D possibly being TRBD1 (6 bases). CDR3 length: 15 amino acids. V was shortened by 0 bases and J by 2 bases, with 10 bases between the two germline ends. CDR1 SGHTA and CDR2 FQGTGA come from the germline V gene. The CDR3 protein is CASSLTIQGNTEAFF. For the CDR3, the DNA is TGTGCCAGCAGCTTAACGATACAGGGCAACACTGAAGCTTTCTTT.

This clonotype turned up a few times. The chain has TRBV18 and TRBJ2-6; 8 bases fit TRBD2. This CDR3 is built from 18 residues. V trimming: 3 bases; J trimming: 2 bases; junction bases outside the gene matches: 9. Per the germline V gene, CDR1 is KGHSH and CDR2 is LQKENI. CDR3: CASSPRPSGGTGANVLTF. As DNA, the CDR3 is TGTGCCAGCTCACCTAGACCCAGCGGGGGTACTGGGGCCAACGTCCTGACTTTC.

The chain combines TRBV20-1 with TRBJ2-1; no clear D. Germline V lookup: CDR1 DFQATT, CDR2 SNEGSKA (reference sequence). V lost 5 bases and J lost 2, with 25 bases in between. The CDR3 contains 18 residues. CDR3 sequence: CSAGSSGRAGPPYNEQFF. The CDR3 DNA reads as TGCAGTGCTGGGTCGAGTGGACGGGCCGGGCCTCCCTACAATGAGCAGTTCTTC.

V is TRBV10-3 and J is TRBJ2-2; a weak D match, TRBD1 (6 bases). The CDR3 covers 15 residues. CDR1 is ENHRY, CDR2 SYGVKD, per germline. Trimming removed 4 bases at V and 6 bases at J, with 15 bases between. CDR3 nucleotide sequence: TGTGCCATCAGTGGACAGGTGGTTGGGGCCGGGGAGCTGTTTTTT. Protein: CAISGQVVGAGELFF.

This clonotype was counted between two and nine times. J is TRBJ2-4 and V is TRBV20-1, with D perhaps matching TRBD2 (6 bases). CDR3 length: 17 amino acids. V was trimmed by 0 bases and J by 1 base, leaving 16 bases between them. Per germline, CDR1 DFQATT and CDR2 SNEGSKA (reference sequence). The DNA of the CDR3 is TGCAGTGCTAGAGATGGGGGGAGCGGAAACGCCAAAAACATTCAGTACTTC. Its translation: CSARDGGSGNAKNIQYF.

This sequence joins TRBV20-1 and TRBJ1-2; possibly TRBD1 for D (5 bases). V was pared by 1 base and J by 8 bases, with 11 bases between. This CDR3 has 12 residues. Germline V CDR1 and CDR2: DFQATT, SNEGSKA (reference sequence). The CDR3 protein is CSARVSGGGYTF. For the CDR3, the DNA is TGCAGTGCTAGAGTTTCGGGGGGGGGCTACACCTTC.

This clonotype was observed a handful of times. This sequence joins TRBV10-3 and TRBJ2-1; 10 nucleotides line up with TRBD2. The length of the CDR3 is 16 residues. V lost 4 bases and J lost 7; bases outside the gene matches: 10. Germline-derived CDR1 and CDR2 are ENHRY and SYGVKD. CDR3: CAISVLLAGDLNEQFF. The DNA for the CDR3 is TGTGCCATCAGTGTGTTGCTAGCGGGAGACCTAAATGAGCAGTTCTTC.

Only a few counts were recorded for this clonotype. The chain couples TRBV4-1 to TRBJ2-7; 7 bases map to TRBD1. Germline CDR1 is MGHRA and CDR2 is YSYEKL. This CDR3 region has 15 residues. Losses at the gene ends were 7 bases for V and 1 base for J; bases not matched to a gene: 10. The CDR3 DNA reads TGCGCCAGCATCCGAATCGGGACAGCTTCCTACGAGCAGTACTTC. It translates to CASIRIGTASYEQYF.

This clonotype was recorded a few times. This CDR3 reads CASSLISHEQFF. CDR3 sequence (DNA): TGTGCCAGCAGCCTGATATCGCATGAGCAGTTCTTC. V usage is TRBV12-3 or TRBV12-4 and J usage is TRBJ2-1, with D hard to call. This CDR3 contains 12 residues. Between the trimmed V and J ends, which lost 6 bases and 8 bases, there was a span of 11 bases.

This rearrangement joins TRBV20-1 to TRBJ2-1; no firm D call. V was pared by 3 bases and J by 7 bases, with 13 bases between. The CDR3 is 13 amino acids. Germline lookup yields CDR1 DFQATT and CDR2 SNEGSKA (reference sequence). CDR3 DNA sequence: TGCAGTGCTAGTCCCCTCCCAGCGAATGAGCAGTTCTTC. Its protein is CSASPLPANEQFF.

This clonotype was picked up many times. The chain couples TRBV5-1 to TRBJ2-3; 7 positions agree with TRBD1. The length of the CDR3 is 15 residues. Germline V CDR1 and CDR2: SGHRS, YFSETQ. J gave up 0 bases and V 0 bases, and 1 base lay outside the gene matches. In DNA, the CDR3 is TGCGCCAGCAGCTTGGAGGGGGCTAGCACAGATACGCAGTATTTT. It yields the protein CASSLEGASTDTQYF.

In regard to this clonotype: Compared with germline, one end of the junction differs, possibly owing to a read error. This rearrangement joins TRBV11-2 to TRBJ1-1; TRBD1 matches 9 bases. The CDR3 is made up of 14 amino acids. CDR1 SGHAT and CDR2 FQNNGV come from the germline V gene. The CDR3 DNA sequence: TGTGCCAGCAGAAACCGGGACAGGGACACTGGAGCTTTCTTT. This sequence encodes CASRNRDRDTGAFF.

V is TRBV2 and J is TRBJ2-2; D gene unclear. CDR3 size: 9 residues. The germline CDR1 and CDR2 sequences are SNHLY and FYNNEI. The DNA for the CDR3 is TGTGCTTTACCCGGGGAGCTGTTTTTT. Translation gives CALPGELFF.

The chain joins TRBV12-5 to TRBJ1-5; perhaps TRBD1 as D (5 bases). Germline V CDR1 and CDR2: LGHNT, FRNRAP. Trimming took off 3 bases at V and 2 bases at J, with 8 bases between the two ends. This CDR3 spans 14 amino acids. This CDR3 is CASGFSGGNQPQHF. The CDR3 coding sequence is TGTGCTAGTGGTTTTTCGGGGGGCAATCAGCCCCAGCATTTT.

The V and J genes are TRBV18 and TRBJ2-3; 7 bases line up with TRBD2. The CDR3 has 19 amino acids. Germline loops: CDR1 KGHSH, CDR2 LQKENI. The ends lost 3 bases at V and 3 bases at J; junction bases unmatched: 18. CDR3 nucleotides: TGTGCCAGCTCACCGAACCGGGCTAGCGGAGAGGTCGGGACAGATACGCAGTATTTT. Translation gives CASSPNRASGEVGTDTQYF.

This clonotype was seen more than once but under ten times. This rearrangement joins TRBV11-2 to TRBJ2-4; 11 bases are a match to TRBD2. With V trimmed by 2 bases and J by 7 bases, 16 bases remained unmatched. Germline CDR1 reads SGHAT; CDR2 reads FQNNGV. This CDR3 contains 19 residues. The CDR3 DNA sequence: TGTGCCAGCAGCTTAAAGACTAGCGGGGCAATGGGCAAAAGCAACATTCAGTACTTC. Translation: CASSLKTSGAMGKSNIQYF.

Points on this clonotype: Just one base apart from a much larger clone, this may be a read error. This chain uses TRBV6-2 or TRBV6-3 with TRBJ2-4; 7 nucleotides match TRBD2. The end of the DNA aligns better with TRBJ2-7, so the J call may be wrong. This CDR3 has 16 residues. Germline V gene lookup returns CDR1 MNHEY and CDR2 SVGEGT. CDR3 nucleotide sequence: TGTGCCAGCAGTTACCTGGGACGAGCGGGGTCGTACGAGCAGTACTTC. Protein sequence: CASSYLGRAGSYEQYF.

The V call is TRBV6-1, the J call TRBJ1-4; tentative D call: TRBD1 (5 bases). Per germline, CDR1 MNHNS and CDR2 SASEGT. This CDR3 contains 14 residues. Deletions cut 1 base from V and 7 bases from J, with 10 bases between. In DNA form, the CDR3 reads TGTGCCAGCAGTGAAGGTGGGGCGGTTGAAAAACTGTTTTTT. This encodes CASSEGGAVEKLFF.

This clonotype was seen just once. The rearrangement joins TRBV9 to TRBJ2-7, with D perhaps matching TRBD2 (7 bases). Trimming cost V 3 bases and J 0 bases, with 13 bases left between them. The CDR3 has 15 residues. The germline gives CDR1 SGDLS, CDR2 YYNGEE. This CDR3 is CASSAEGGSSYEQYF. The CDR3 nucleotides read TGTGCCAGCAGCGCTGAGGGGGGGAGCTCCTACGAGCAGTACTTC.